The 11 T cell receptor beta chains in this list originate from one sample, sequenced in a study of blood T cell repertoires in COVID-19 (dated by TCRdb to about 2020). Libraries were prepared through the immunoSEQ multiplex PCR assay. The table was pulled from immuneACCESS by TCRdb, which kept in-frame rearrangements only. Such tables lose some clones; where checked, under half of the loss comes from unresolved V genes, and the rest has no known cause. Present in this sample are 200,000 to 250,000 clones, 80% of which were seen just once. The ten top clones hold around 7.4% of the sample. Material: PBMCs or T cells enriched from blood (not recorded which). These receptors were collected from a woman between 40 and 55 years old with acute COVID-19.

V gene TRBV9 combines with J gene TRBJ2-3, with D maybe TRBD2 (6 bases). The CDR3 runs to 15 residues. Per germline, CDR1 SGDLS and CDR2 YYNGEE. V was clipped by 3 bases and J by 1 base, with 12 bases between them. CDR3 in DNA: TGTGCCAGCAGCGAAGCGGGCGGTGGCACAGATACGCAGTATTTT. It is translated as CASSEAGGGTDTQYF.

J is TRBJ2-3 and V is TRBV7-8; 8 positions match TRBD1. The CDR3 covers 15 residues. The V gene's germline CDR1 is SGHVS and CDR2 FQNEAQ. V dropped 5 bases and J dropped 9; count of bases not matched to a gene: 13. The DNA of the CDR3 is TGTGCCAGCAGCCTTTGGACAGGGATAAGAGCGACGCAGTATTTT. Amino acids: CASSLWTGIRATQYF. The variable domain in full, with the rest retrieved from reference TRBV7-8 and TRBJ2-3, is GAGVSQSPRYKVAKRGQDVALRCDPISGHVSLFWYQQALGQGPEFLTYFQNEAQLDKSGLPSDRFFAERPEGSVSTLKIQRTQQEDSAVYLCASSLWTGIRATQYFGPGTRLTVL.

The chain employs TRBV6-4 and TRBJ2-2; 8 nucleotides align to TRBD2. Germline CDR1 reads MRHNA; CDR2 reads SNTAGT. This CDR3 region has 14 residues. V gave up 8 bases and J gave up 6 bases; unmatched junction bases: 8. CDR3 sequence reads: CASASGLAPGELFF. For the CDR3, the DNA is TGTGCCAGCGCATCCGGACTAGCCCCCGGGGAGCTGTTTTTT.

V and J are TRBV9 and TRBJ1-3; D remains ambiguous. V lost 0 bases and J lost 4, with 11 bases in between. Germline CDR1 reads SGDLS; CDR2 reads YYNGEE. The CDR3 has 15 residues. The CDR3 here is CASSVDGDPGNTIYF. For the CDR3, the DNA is TGTGCCAGCAGCGTAGACGGGGATCCAGGAAACACCATATATTTT.

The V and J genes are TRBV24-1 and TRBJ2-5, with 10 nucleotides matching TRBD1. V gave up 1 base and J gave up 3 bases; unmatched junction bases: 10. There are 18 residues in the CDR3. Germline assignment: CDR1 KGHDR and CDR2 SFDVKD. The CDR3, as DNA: TGTGCCACCAGTGATTTACCCGGTGACAGGGGGCGGAAAGAGACCCAGTACTTC. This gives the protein CATSDLPGDRGRKETQYF.

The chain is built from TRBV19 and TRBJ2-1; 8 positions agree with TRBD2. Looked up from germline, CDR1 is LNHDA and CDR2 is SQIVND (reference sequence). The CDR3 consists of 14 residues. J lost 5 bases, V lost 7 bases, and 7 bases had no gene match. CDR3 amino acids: CASKLAGLHNEQFF. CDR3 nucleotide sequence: TGTGCCAGTAAATTAGCGGGGCTCCACAATGAGCAGTTCTTC. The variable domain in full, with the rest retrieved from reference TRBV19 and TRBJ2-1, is DGGITQSPKYLFRKEGQNVTLSCEQNLNHDAMYWYRQDPGQGLRLIYYSQIVNDFQKGDIAEGYSVSREKKESFPLTVTSAQKNPTAFYLCASKLAGLHNEQFFGPGTRLTVL.

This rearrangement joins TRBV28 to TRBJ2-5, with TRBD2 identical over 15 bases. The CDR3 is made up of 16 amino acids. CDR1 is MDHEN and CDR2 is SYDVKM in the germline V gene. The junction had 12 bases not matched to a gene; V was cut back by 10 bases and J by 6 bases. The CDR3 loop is CAILQPGLAGGKTQYF. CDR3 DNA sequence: TGTGCCATCCTACAGCCGGGACTAGCGGGAGGAAAGACCCAGTACTTC.

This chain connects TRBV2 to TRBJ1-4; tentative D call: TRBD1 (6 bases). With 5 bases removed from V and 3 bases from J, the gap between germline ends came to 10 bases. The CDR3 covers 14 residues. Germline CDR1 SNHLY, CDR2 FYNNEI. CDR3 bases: TGTGCCAGCAGTAGCGGACAGTCTAATGAAAAACTGTTTTTT. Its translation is CASSSGQSNEKLFF.

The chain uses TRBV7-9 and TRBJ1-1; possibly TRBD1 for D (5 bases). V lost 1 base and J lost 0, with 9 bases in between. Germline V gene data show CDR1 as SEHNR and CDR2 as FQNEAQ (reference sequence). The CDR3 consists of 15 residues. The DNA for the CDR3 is TGTGCCAGCAGCTTAGGGGAACAGGTGAACACTGAAGCTTTCTTT. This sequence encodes CASSLGEQVNTEAFF.

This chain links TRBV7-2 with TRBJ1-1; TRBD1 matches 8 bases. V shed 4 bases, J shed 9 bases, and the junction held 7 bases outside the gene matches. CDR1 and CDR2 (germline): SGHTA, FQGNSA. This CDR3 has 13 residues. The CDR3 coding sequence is TGTGCCAGCAGCTCGGACAGGGAAGGTCAAGCTTTCTTT. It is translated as CASSSDREGQAFF.

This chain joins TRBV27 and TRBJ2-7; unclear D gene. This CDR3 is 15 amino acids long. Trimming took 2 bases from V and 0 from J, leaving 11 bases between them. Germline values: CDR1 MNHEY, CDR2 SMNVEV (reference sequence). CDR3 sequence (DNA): TGTGCCAGCAGTTTAGGCAGTGCCCCCTCCTACGAGCAGTACTTC. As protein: CASSLGSAPSYEQYF.